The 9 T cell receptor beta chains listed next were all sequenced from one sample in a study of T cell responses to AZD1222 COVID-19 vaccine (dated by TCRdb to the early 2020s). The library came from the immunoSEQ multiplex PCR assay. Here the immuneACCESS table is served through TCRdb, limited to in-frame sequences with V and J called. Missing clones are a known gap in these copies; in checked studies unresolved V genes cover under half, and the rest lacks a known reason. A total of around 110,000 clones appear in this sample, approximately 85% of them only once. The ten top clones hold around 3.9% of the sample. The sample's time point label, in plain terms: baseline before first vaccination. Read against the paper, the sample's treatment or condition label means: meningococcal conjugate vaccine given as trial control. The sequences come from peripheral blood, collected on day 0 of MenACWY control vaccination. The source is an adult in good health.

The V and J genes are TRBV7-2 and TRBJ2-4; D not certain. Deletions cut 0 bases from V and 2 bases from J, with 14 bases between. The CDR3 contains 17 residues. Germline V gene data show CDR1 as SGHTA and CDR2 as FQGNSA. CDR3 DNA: TGTGCCAGCAGCTTAGCTGGGCCAAGCGTCTCCAAAAACATTCAGTACTTC. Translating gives CASSLAGPSVSKNIQYF.

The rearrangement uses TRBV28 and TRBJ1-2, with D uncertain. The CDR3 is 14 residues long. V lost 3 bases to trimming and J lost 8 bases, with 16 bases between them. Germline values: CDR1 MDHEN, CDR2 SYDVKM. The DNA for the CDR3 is TGTGCCAGCAGTTTCCGCGGGCAGGCATCCGGCTACACCTTC. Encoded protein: CASSFRGQASGYTF.

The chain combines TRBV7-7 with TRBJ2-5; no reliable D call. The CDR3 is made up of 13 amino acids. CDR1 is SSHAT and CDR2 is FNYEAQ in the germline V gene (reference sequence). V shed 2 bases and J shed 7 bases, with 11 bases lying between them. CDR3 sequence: CASSLHDRGTQYF. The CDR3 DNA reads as TGTGCCAGCAGCTTACATGACCGCGGGACCCAGTACTTC.

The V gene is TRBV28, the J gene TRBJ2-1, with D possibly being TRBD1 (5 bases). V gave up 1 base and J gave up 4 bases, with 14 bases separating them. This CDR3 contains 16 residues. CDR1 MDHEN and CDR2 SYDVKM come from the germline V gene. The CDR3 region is CASSLYGQGWYNEQFF. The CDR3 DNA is TGTGCCAGCAGTTTATATGGGCAGGGATGGTACAATGAGCAGTTCTTC.

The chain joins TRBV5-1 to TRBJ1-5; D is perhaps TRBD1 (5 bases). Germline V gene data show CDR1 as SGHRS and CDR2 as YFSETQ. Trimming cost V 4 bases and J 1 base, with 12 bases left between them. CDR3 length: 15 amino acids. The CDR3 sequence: CASSTTGASNQPQHF. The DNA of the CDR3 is TGCGCCAGCAGCACCACAGGCGCGAGCAATCAGCCCCAGCATTTT.

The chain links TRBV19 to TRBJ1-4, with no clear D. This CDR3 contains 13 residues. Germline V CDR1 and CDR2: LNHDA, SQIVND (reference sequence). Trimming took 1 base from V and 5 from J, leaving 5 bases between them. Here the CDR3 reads CASSIGQNEKLFF. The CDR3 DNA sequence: TGTGCCAGTAGTATAGGCCAGAATGAAAAACTGTTTTTT.

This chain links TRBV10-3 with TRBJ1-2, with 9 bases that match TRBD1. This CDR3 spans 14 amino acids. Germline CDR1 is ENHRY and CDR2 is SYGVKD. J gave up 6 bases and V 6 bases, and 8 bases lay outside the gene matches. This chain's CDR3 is CAIRVTGGADGYTF. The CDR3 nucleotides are TGTGCCATCAGGGTAACAGGGGGCGCGGATGGCTACACCTTC.

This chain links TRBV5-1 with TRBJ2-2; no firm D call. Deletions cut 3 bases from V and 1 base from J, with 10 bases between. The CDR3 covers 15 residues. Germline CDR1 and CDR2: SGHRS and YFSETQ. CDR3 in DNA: TGCGCCAGCAGCTCCTCAACGGGGAACACCGGGGAGCTGTTTTTT. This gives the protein CASSSSTGNTGELFF.

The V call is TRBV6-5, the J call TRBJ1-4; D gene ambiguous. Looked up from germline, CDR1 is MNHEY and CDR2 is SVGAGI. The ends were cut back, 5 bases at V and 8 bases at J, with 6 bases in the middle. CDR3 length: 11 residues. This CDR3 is CASSNEEKLFF. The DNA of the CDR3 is TGTGCCAGCAGTAATGAGGAAAAACTGTTTTTT.